One sample yielded the 30 T cell receptor beta chains listed below, sequenced in a study of cytotoxic CD8 clonotypes in ibrutinib-treated CLL. Sequenced by immunoSEQ multiplex PCR; TCRdb stores in-frame clones only, minus some. This table holds approximately 90,000 clones, approximately 77% found once. This specimen consisted of PBMCs, obtained after 24 months of ibrutinib treatment. The receptor set was obtained from a human donor with chronic lymphocytic leukemia.

The sample holds a few counts of this clone. Other DNA sequences from this sample encode an identical CDR3 as well. CDR3: CASSLGSNQPQHF. CDR3 DNA sequence: TGCGCCAGCAGCTTAGGAAGCAATCAGCCCCAGCATTTT. The V call is TRBV5-1, the J call TRBJ1-5; D remains unclear. V lost 2 bases and J lost 1, with 4 bases in between. This CDR3 is 13 amino acids long. Germline V gene sequence: CDR1 SGHRS, CDR2 YFSETQ.

The chain uses TRBV19 and TRBJ2-2; no clear D. The germline V and J ends were trimmed by 3 bases and 1 base, with 6 bases remaining between them. Germline values: CDR1 LNHDA, CDR2 SQIVND (reference sequence). This CDR3 has 14 residues. Here the CDR3 DNA reads TGTGCCAGTAGTATTATGGAGAACACCGGGGAGCTGTTTTTT. Its protein is CASSIMENTGELFF. Full variable domain (outside the CDR3, taken from reference TRBV19 and TRBJ2-2): DGGITQSPKYLFRKEGQNVTLSCEQNLNHDAMYWYRQDPGQGLRLIYYSQIVNDFQKGDIAEGYSVSREKKESFPLTVTSAQKNPTAFYLCASSIMENTGELFFGEGSRLTVL.

J is TRBJ1-6 and V is TRBV6-1; a weak D match, TRBD1 (6 bases). V lost 10 bases and J lost 8, with 21 bases in between. The CDR3 sequence is 15 residues long. Germline CDR1 reads MNHNS; CDR2 reads SASEGT. The DNA of the CDR3 is TGTGCCATCGCTATTAGACAGGTCGGAGATTCACCCCTCCACTTT. It translates to CAIAIRQVGDSPLHF.

This chain uses TRBV19 with TRBJ2-3, with D hard to call. This CDR3 region has 14 residues. V was shortened by 6 bases and J by 2 bases, with 12 bases between the two germline ends. The germline V gene has CDR1 LNHDA and CDR2 SQIVND (reference sequence). For the CDR3, the DNA is TGTGCCAGTAGAGCAGACACCCTCACAGATACGCAGTATTTT. The encoded protein is CASRADTLTDTQYF.

This chain links TRBV18 with TRBJ1-2; 7 positions match TRBD1. CDR1 KGHSH and CDR2 LQKENI come from the germline V gene. CDR3 size: 14 residues. V shed 2 bases and J 2 bases; nucleotides not matched to a gene: 2. The CDR3 sequence is CASSPSTGNYGYTF. The DNA of the CDR3 is TGTGCCAGCTCACCATCGACAGGGAACTATGGCTACACCTTC.

V usage is TRBV18 and J usage is TRBJ2-5; D is uncertain. CDR1 is KGHSH, CDR2 LQKENI, per germline. V gave up 5 bases and J gave up 5 bases, with 9 bases separating them. This CDR3 is built from 12 residues. The DNA for the CDR3 is TGTGCCAGCTCAGGGTCTGAGGAGACCCAGTACTTC. It encodes CASSGSEETQYF.

The CDR3 DNA is TGCGCCAGCAGCTTGGTAGGACAGGGAAACACTGAAGCTTTCTTT. Its translation is CASSLVGQGNTEAFF. This chain connects TRBV5-1 to TRBJ1-1, with 8 bases fitting TRBD1. The CDR3 spans 15 residues. V lost 0 bases to trimming and J lost 2 bases; unmatched junction nucleotides: 3. CDR1 and CDR2 (germline): SGHRS, YFSETQ.

The chain's CDR3 is CASSFGTSVGEQYF. The CDR3 DNA reads as TGTGCCAGCAGCTTCGGGACTAGCGTGGGAGAGCAGTACTTC. This chain links TRBV13 with TRBJ2-7, with 10 bases aligning to TRBD2. The junction had 6 bases not matched to a gene; V was cut back by 3 bases and J by 7 bases. Germline CDR1 PRHDT, CDR2 FYEKMQ (reference sequence). This CDR3 region has 14 residues.

This chain links TRBV15 with TRBJ2-2; 8 nucleotides match TRBD1. With V trimmed by 9 bases and J by 2 bases, 5 bases remained unmatched. From germline, CDR1 is LNHNV and CDR2 YYDKDF (reference sequence). The CDR3 sequence is 14 residues long. The CDR3 coding sequence is TGTGCCACTGGACAGGGCGGCAACACCGGGGAGCTGTTTTTT. Its translation: CATGQGGNTGELFF.

This clone was detected only once. V usage is TRBV6-1 and J usage is TRBJ2-7; 9 bases match TRBD1. The CDR3 totals 15 residues. The V segment lost 7 bases and the J segment 0 bases; nucleotides outside the gene matches: 7. The germline CDR1 and CDR2 sequences are MNHNS and SASEGT. CDR3 amino acids: CASNPDRGGSYEQYF. Written as DNA, the CDR3 is TGTGCCAGCAACCCTGACAGGGGGGGCTCCTACGAGCAGTACTTC.

In its sample, this clone was seen once. The chain joins TRBV29-1 to TRBJ1-2, with D hard to call. The CDR3 runs 10 residues. V lost 1 base to trimming and J lost 8 bases, with 5 bases between them. Germline V gene lookup returns CDR1 SQVTM and CDR2 ANQGSEA. The CDR3 DNA reads as TGCAGCGTTGAAGGTGGGGGCTACACCTTC. Amino acids: CSVEGGGYTF.

This sequence joins TRBV9 and TRBJ2-1; 13 nucleotides agree with TRBD2. Germline V CDR1 and CDR2: SGDLS, YYNGEE. V shed 4 bases and J 12 bases; nucleotides not matched to a gene: 10. The CDR3 has 15 amino acids. The CDR3 coding sequence is TGTGCCAGCAGCCGAACTAGCGGGAGGGCGGTAGTGCAGTTCTTC. Amino acid sequence: CASSRTSGRAVVQFF.

The chain links TRBV29-1 to TRBJ2-7; either TRBD1 or TRBD2 may fit D (5 bases each). V dropped 0 bases and J dropped 2 bases, with 11 bases sitting between them. The CDR3 contains 14 residues. Looked up from germline, CDR1 is SQVTM and CDR2 is ANQGSEA. The DNA for the CDR3 is TGCAGCGTTGAAGAGCAGGGACGGCCCTACGAGCAGTACTTC. Translating gives CSVEEQGRPYEQYF.

The gene calls are TRBV10-3 and TRBJ2-7, with D uncertain. Germline CDR1 ENHRY, CDR2 SYGVKD. V was clipped by 3 bases and J by 3 bases, with 12 bases between them. The CDR3 extends over 14 amino acids. CDR3 sequence: CAISEEVSDYEQYF. CDR3 nucleotide sequence: TGTGCCATCAGTGAAGAAGTTTCCGACTACGAGCAGTACTTC.

This rearrangement joins TRBV6-4 to TRBJ2-7; tentatively, D is TRBD2 (6 bases). The length of the CDR3 is 15 residues. V was cut by 0 bases and J by 4 bases, with 13 bases left in between. The germline CDR1 and CDR2 sequences are MRHNA and SNTAGT. CDR3 in DNA: TGTGCCAGCAGTGACTCGTGGGGGGAAGGATACGAGCAGTACTTC. This gives the protein CASSDSWGEGYEQYF.

This chain links TRBV7-9 with TRBJ1-4; tentative D call: TRBD1 (6 bases). This CDR3 comprises 13 residues. V was shortened by 2 bases and J by 7 bases, with 8 bases between the two germline ends. Germline loops: CDR1 SEHNR, CDR2 FQNEAQ (reference sequence). The CDR3 region has the DNA TGTGCCAGCAGCTTACAACAGGGTGAAAAACTGTTTTTT. Translation gives CASSLQQGEKLFF.

This chain connects TRBV7-9 to TRBJ2-1; possibly TRBD2 for D (6 bases). Germline CDR1 SEHNR, CDR2 FQNEAQ (reference sequence). V was pared by 4 bases and J by 6 bases, with 13 bases between. The length of the CDR3 is 14 residues. As DNA, the CDR3 is TGTGCCAGCAGCTGGGACTCAACCTCCAATGAGCAGTTCTTC. It translates to CASSWDSTSNEQFF.

This rearrangement joins TRBV7-6 to TRBJ2-3; D perhaps matches TRBD1 (5 bases). The CDR3 has 14 residues. The germline CDR1 and CDR2 sequences are SGHVS and FNYEAQ. Trimming removed 2 bases at V and 5 bases at J, with 11 bases between. CDR3 amino acids: CASSLQGIGDTQYF. The CDR3, as DNA: TGTGCCAGCAGCTTACAGGGTATTGGAGATACGCAGTATTTT.

The sample holds a few counts of this clone. The chain is built from TRBV19 and TRBJ2-6; either TRBD1 or TRBD2 may fit D (5 bases each). CDR1 LNHDA and CDR2 SQIVND come from the germline V gene (reference sequence). The V end was cut by 5 bases, the J end by 0 bases, with 17 bases between. This CDR3 spans 18 amino acids. The CDR3 coding sequence is TGTGCCAGTAGTGTAACTCCGGGACGGCACTCTGGGGCCAACGTCCTGACTTTC. Its translation is CASSVTPGRHSGANVLTF.

This clone has a single count. This chain joins TRBV7-3 and TRBJ2-3; 8 bases fit TRBD2. J lost 1 base, V lost 5 bases, and 5 bases had no gene match. This CDR3 comprises 15 residues. Germline CDR1 SGHTA, CDR2 FQGTGA. This CDR3 is CASSPRRGGTDTQYF. The CDR3 bases are TGTGCCAGCAGCCCCAGGCGGGGGGGCACAGATACGCAGTATTTT. Supplemented by reference TRBV7-3 and TRBJ2-3, the full variable domain reads GAGVSQTPSNKVTEKGKYVELRCDPISGHTALYWYRQSLGQGPEFLIYFQGTGAADDSGLPNDRFFAVRPEGSVSTLKIQRTERGDSAVYLCASSPRRGGTDTQYFGPGTRLTVL.

The V and J genes are TRBV5-1 and TRBJ2-7, with TRBD2 identical over 7 bases. In germline, CDR1 is SGHRS, CDR2 YFSETQ. This CDR3 region has 16 residues. The ends lost 2 bases at V and 3 bases at J; junction bases unmatched: 11. The CDR3 bases are TGCGCCAGCAGCTTAGGAGTGAGAGCGGGAAGCTACGAGCAGTACTTC. This translates into CASSLGVRAGSYEQYF.

V usage is TRBV6-1 and J usage is TRBJ1-1; D gene unclear. The CDR3 totals 13 residues. The germline V and J ends were trimmed by 2 bases and 2 bases, with 6 bases remaining between them. Germline CDR1 reads MNHNS; CDR2 reads SASEGT. The CDR3: CASSENRNTEAFF. Written as DNA, the CDR3 is TGTGCCAGCAGTGAAAACCGAAACACTGAAGCTTTCTTT.

This clone came up many times. For the CDR3, the DNA is TGTGCCAGCAGTTTAATGACTAGCGGGGCGGGGGAGCAGTACTTC. It translates to CASSLMTSGAGEQYF. The chain links TRBV27 to TRBJ2-7; 11 positions match TRBD2. Germline assignment: CDR1 MNHEY and CDR2 SMNVEV (reference sequence). CDR3 length: 15 amino acids. V was pared by 2 bases and J by 7 bases, with 7 bases of the junction left unmatched.

This chain connects TRBV11-2 to TRBJ1-1; D call uncertain. The V and J ends lost 5 bases and 4 bases respectively, with 14 bases between them. The CDR3 is 14 residues long. Germline lookup yields CDR1 SGHAT and CDR2 FQNNGV. CDR3 protein: CASSPSGFGTEAFF. DNA for the CDR3: TGTGCCAGCAGCCCGAGCGGGTTCGGCACTGAAGCTTTCTTT.

The J gene is TRBJ2-1, the V gene TRBV7-3; 7 bases are shared with TRBD2. The length of the CDR3 is 17 residues. From germline, CDR1 is SGHTA and CDR2 FQGTGA. V shed 2 bases, J shed 4 bases, and the junction held 11 bases outside the gene matches. The CDR3: CASSLGGAGEVYNEQFF. The CDR3 DNA is TGTGCCAGCAGCTTAGGGGGTGCGGGAGAGGTTTACAATGAGCAGTTCTTC.

The rearrangement links TRBV5-8 to TRBJ2-3, with 9 bases fitting TRBD1. The germline V gene has CDR1 SGHTS and CDR2 YDEGEE. The junction had 5 bases not matched to a gene; V was cut back by 2 bases and J by 4 bases. The CDR3 runs 15 residues. CDR3 sequence: CASSLTGGRADTQYF. The CDR3 DNA follows: TGTGCCAGCAGCTTAACAGGGGGCCGGGCAGATACGCAGTATTTT.

This clone came up a few times. This sequence joins TRBV5-1 and TRBJ1-2; D unresolved. CDR3 size: 13 residues. Germline V lookup: CDR1 SGHRS, CDR2 YFSETQ. V lost 4 bases to trimming and J lost 5 bases, with 12 bases between them. The CDR3 here is CASSPSAPYGYTF. In nucleotides, the CDR3 is TGCGCCAGCAGCCCCTCGGCCCCATATGGCTACACCTTC. Using reference TRBV5-1 and TRBJ1-2 for the parts outside the CDR3, the full variable domain is KAGVTQTPRYLIKTRGQQVTLSCSPISGHRSVSWYQQTPGQGLQFLFEYFSETQRNKGNFPGRFSGRQFSNSRSEMNVSTLELGDSALYLCASSPSAPYGYTFGSGTRLTVV.

The chain combines TRBV19 with TRBJ2-3; weak D call: TRBD1 (6 bases). The CDR3 extends over 14 amino acids. In germline, CDR1 is LNHDA, CDR2 SQIVND (reference sequence). V was clipped by 5 bases and J by 2 bases, with 11 bases between them. The CDR3 DNA reads as TGTGCCAGTAGTTACAGGGCTAACACAGATACGCAGTATTTT. It is translated as CASSYRANTDTQYF.

The rearrangement links TRBV15 to TRBJ2-4; D gene ambiguous. The germline CDR1 and CDR2 sequences are LNHNV and YYDKDF (reference sequence). CDR3 size: 15 residues. Trimming removed 2 bases from V and 1 base from J, with 9 bases in between. The CDR3 coding sequence is TGTGCCACCAGCAGACAGGCTGGGGCCAAAAACATTCAGTACTTC. Its translation is CATSRQAGAKNIQYF.

This clone was seen once. The rearrangement uses TRBV29-1 and TRBJ1-1; no reliable D call. The ends were cut back, 4 bases at V and 3 bases at J, with 9 bases in the middle. Germline V gene sequence: CDR1 SQVTM, CDR2 ANQGSEA. The CDR3 totals 12 residues. Here the CDR3 reads CSVVDRYTEAFF. The CDR3 DNA follows: TGCAGCGTTGTGGATCGGTACACTGAAGCTTTCTTT. The full variable domain, completed using reference TRBV29-1 and TRBJ1-1, is SAVISQKPSRDICQRGTSLTIQCQVDSQVTMMFWYRQQPGQSLTLIATANQGSEATYESGFVIDKFPISRPNLTFSTLTVSNMSPEDSSIYLCSVVDRYTEAFFGQGTRLTVV.